These 3 T cell receptor beta chains were all obtained from the same sample, sequenced in a study of blood T cell repertoires in COVID-19. The data were produced by immunoSEQ multiplex PCR, yet TCRdb's version contains in-frame clones alone and is incomplete. The sample carries under 250,000 clones, about four fifths recorded once. Specimen: PBMCs or T cells enriched from blood (not recorded which). The receptors shown here come from a woman aged 45-60 years who had been exposed to COVID-19.

The J gene is TRBJ1-3, the V gene TRBV28, with 11 nucleotides matching TRBD1. This CDR3 spans 14 amino acids. J lost 2 bases, V lost 6 bases, and 0 bases had no gene match. Germline V gives CDR1 MDHEN, CDR2 SYDVKM. Here the CDR3 DNA reads TGTGCCAGCAGGGGACAGGGGGCTGGAAACACCATATATTTT. Amino acids: CASRGQGAGNTIYF.

The chain is built from TRBV7-8 and TRBJ2-7, with 13 bases aligning to TRBD2. V was pared by 3 bases and J by 6 bases, with 5 bases of the junction left unmatched. This CDR3 has 15 amino acids. CDR1 and CDR2 (germline): SGHVS, FQNEAQ. The CDR3 sequence: CASSFSTSGGVEQYF. In DNA form, the CDR3 reads TGTGCCAGCAGCTTTTCTACTAGCGGGGGGGTCGAGCAGTACTTC.

This clone was recorded once. The chain recombines TRBV19 with TRBJ1-1; 10 bases map to TRBD1. V gave up 7 bases and J gave up 7 bases; unmatched junction bases: 9. Germline CDR1 LNHDA, CDR2 SQIVND (reference sequence). This CDR3 comprises 14 residues. The CDR3 nucleotides read TGTGCCAGTACTCTGGGGGACAGGGGATATGAAGCTTTCTTT. Translating gives CASTLGDRGYEAFF.